These T cell receptor beta chains were read from a single sample in a study of cytomegalovirus exposure and HLA in healthy donors. TCRdb keeps only in-frame clones here, not all; method: immunoSEQ multiplex PCR. The data show roughly 100,000 clones, roughly 80% seen once. Sequencing was performed on PBMCs. The receptors stem from a young man in good health and CMV-seropositive. The CDR3 runs from the conserved cysteine through the conserved F or W. The D gene is left open where the match is weak. Where a row states a size, it is once, few, many or the class of an expanded clone; other rows omit it.

clone_size: -; v_call: TRBV28; d_call: -; j_call: TRBJ1-2; cdr3_aa: CASRSPYRYGYTF; cdr3_nt: TGTGCCAGCAGATCCCCCTACAGGTATGGCTACACCTTC
clone_size: -; v_call: TRBV15; d_call: -; j_call: TRBJ1-3; cdr3_aa: CATSRDTNSGNTIYF; cdr3_nt: TGTGCCACCAGCAGAGACACAAACTCTGGAAACACCATATATTTT
clone_size: -; v_call: TRBV30; d_call: -; j_call: TRBJ2-7; cdr3_aa: CAWVPGQNFYEQYF; cdr3_nt: TGTGCCTGGGTCCCGGGACAAAATTTCTACGAGCAGTACTTC
clone_size: -; v_call: TRBV5-6; d_call: -; j_call: TRBJ1-2; cdr3_aa: CASSLNGGGLRGYTF; cdr3_nt: TGTGCCAGCAGCTTGAACGGCGGGGGCCTTCGTGGCTACACCTTC
clone_size: -; v_call: TRBV12-1; d_call: -; j_call: TRBJ2-3; cdr3_aa: CASSPPLPDTQYF; cdr3_nt: TGTGCCAGCAGCCCCCCCCTACCGGATACGCAGTATTTT
clone_size: few; v_call: TRBV5-6; d_call: -; j_call: TRBJ1-4; cdr3_aa: CASSRYSYELKEKLFF; cdr3_nt: TGTGCCAGCAGCCGGTACTCGTACGAACTTAAGGAAAAACTGTTTTTT
clone_size: -; v_call: TRBV28; d_call: -; j_call: TRBJ1-2; cdr3_aa: CAIIQSNGYTF; cdr3_nt: TGTGCCATCATCCAGTCGAATGGCTACACCTTC
clone_size: -; v_call: TRBV6-1; d_call: TRBD2; j_call: TRBJ2-5; cdr3_aa: CAIHLAGGQETQYF; cdr3_nt: TGTGCCATACACTTAGCGGGGGGGCAAGAGACCCAGTACTTC
clone_size: -; v_call: TRBV6-4; d_call: TRBD1; j_call: TRBJ2-7; cdr3_aa: CASSGRGEQGQGDYEQYF; cdr3_nt: TGTGCCAGCAGTGGCCGGGGCGAGCAGGGACAGGGAGACTACGAGCAGTACTTC
clone_size: -; v_call: TRBV2; d_call: TRBD2; j_call: TRBJ2-1; cdr3_aa: CASSGLAGGWDEQFF; cdr3_nt: TGTGCCAGCAGCGGACTAGCGGGGGGCTGGGATGAGCAGTTCTTC
clone_size: few; v_call: TRBV19; d_call: TRBD2; j_call: TRBJ2-5; cdr3_aa: CASSIERGRQETQYF; cdr3_nt: TGTGCCAGTAGTATCGAGCGGGGGCGTCAAGAGACCCAGTACTTC
clone_size: -; v_call: TRBV7-6; d_call: TRBD1; j_call: TRBJ2-5; cdr3_aa: CASSPEVGGGETQYF; cdr3_nt: TGTGCCAGCAGCCCGGAGGTAGGGGGCGGCGAGACCCAGTACTTC
clone_size: -; v_call: TRBV5-1; d_call: TRBD2; j_call: TRBJ2-5; cdr3_aa: CASSDSGAGETQYF; cdr3_nt: TGCGCCAGCAGCGATAGCGGGGCCGGAGAGACCCAGTACTTC
clone_size: -; v_call: TRBV7-2; d_call: -; j_call: TRBJ2-5; cdr3_aa: CASSFIRDQETQYF; cdr3_nt: TGTGCCAGCAGCTTCATCAGGGACCAAGAGACCCAGTACTTC